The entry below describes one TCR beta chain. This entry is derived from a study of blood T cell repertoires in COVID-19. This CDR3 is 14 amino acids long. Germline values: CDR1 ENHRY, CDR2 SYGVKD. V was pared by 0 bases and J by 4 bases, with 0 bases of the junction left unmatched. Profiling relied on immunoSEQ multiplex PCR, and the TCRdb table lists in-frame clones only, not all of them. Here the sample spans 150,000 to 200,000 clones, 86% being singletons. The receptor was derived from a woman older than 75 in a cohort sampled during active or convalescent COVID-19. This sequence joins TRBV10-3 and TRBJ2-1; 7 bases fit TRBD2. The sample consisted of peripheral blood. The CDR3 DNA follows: TGTGCCATCAGTGAGTCCGGGGGGTACAATGAGCAGTTCTTC. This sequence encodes CAISESGGYNEQFF.